This T cell receptor beta chain was sequenced in a study of T cells in Graves' hyperthyroidism and ophthalmopathy. Trimming took 7 bases from V and 4 from J; bases not matched to a gene: 5. CDR1 and CDR2 (germline): SQVTM, ANQGSEA. This CDR3 is 12 amino acids long. Using RNA transcripts as the source, TCR beta CDR3 regions were amplified. In the first-round RT-PCR of the TCR CDR3, the HTBI primer set was used. TCRdb passed the multiplex PCR reads through MiXCR, listing each CDR3 protein once. The data hold roughly 840,000 distinct CDR3 sequences, with roughly 40% observed a single time. The receptor was derived from a man aged 18 to 30 with Graves' hyperthyroidism. The genes are TRBV29-1 and TRBJ1-1, with 8 bases aligning to TRBD1. The specimen was blood. CDR3 bases: TGCAGCGCCTTGGGACAGGTCACTGAAGCTTTCTTT. Amino acids: CSALGQVTEAFF.